These 18 T cell receptor beta chains were all obtained from the same sample, sequenced in a study of response to subunit inactivated influenza vaccine. TCRdb ran MiXCR on the RT-PCR reads and lists one entry per CDR3 protein. The sample includes roughly 650,000 distinct CDR3 sequences, about 14% of them seen just once. The input for sequencing was PBMCs from blood, taken approximately 15 days before vaccination. These receptors all come from a man aged 50 to 60 who received an inactivated influenza vaccine.

The rearrangement joins TRBV29-1 to TRBJ2-1; no reliable D call. The length of the CDR3 is 12 residues. The germline CDR1 and CDR2 sequences are SQVTM and ANQGSEA. Trimming pared 7 bases from V and 5 bases from J, leaving 12 bases between. The CDR3 region is CSATDGDNEQFF. The CDR3 DNA is TGCAGCGCCACGGACGGAGACAATGAGCAGTTCTTC.

This clonotype was found a few times. J is TRBJ2-7 and V is TRBV20-1, with 8 nucleotides matching TRBD2. Germline CDR1 DFQATT, CDR2 SNEGSKA (reference sequence). CDR3 length: 18 amino acids. The junction had 18 bases not matched to a gene; V was cut back by 4 bases and J by 1 base. CDR3 in amino acids: CSAKIPGLVGLRSYEQYF. The CDR3 coding sequence is TGCAGTGCTAAAATCCCGGGACTAGTAGGCCTCAGGTCCTACGAGCAGTACTTC.

Only a few counts were recorded for this clonotype. The V and J genes are TRBV4-3 and TRBJ2-1; D is unclear. CDR1 and CDR2 from the germline V gene are LGHNA and YSLEER. This CDR3 is 17 amino acids long. The V end lost 2 bases, the J end lost 0 bases, and 14 bases lay between the germline ends. CDR3 region: CASSQHSLTSSYNEQFF. In nucleotides, the CDR3 is TGCGCCAGCAGCCAACATTCCCTGACCAGCTCCTACAATGAGCAGTTCTTC.

This clonotype was observed a few times. V and J are TRBV4-1 and TRBJ2-7; D gene uncertain. Trimming took 0 bases from V and 6 from J, leaving 15 bases between them. This CDR3 has 15 residues. CDR1 MGHRA and CDR2 YSYEKL come from the germline V gene. The CDR3 region has the DNA TGCGCCAGCAGCCAAGATCTGGTTTTTCTGGTCGAGCAGTACTTC. Its protein is CASSQDLVFLVEQYF.

This chain links TRBV5-6 with TRBJ2-5; D unclear. V was cut by 2 bases and J by 3 bases, with 14 bases left in between. The CDR3 runs 15 residues. Germline CDR1 reads SGHDT; CDR2 reads YYEEEE. The CDR3 sequence: CASSFFPGTEETQYF. The CDR3 DNA is TGTGCCAGCAGCTTCTTCCCAGGTACGGAAGAGACCCAGTACTTC.

This clonotype was seen many times. The chain couples TRBV7-9 to TRBJ2-1, with a tentative D call TRBD2 (5 bases). Germline CDR1 and CDR2: SEHNR and FQNEAQ (reference sequence). The CDR3 totals 13 residues. V was cut by 5 bases and J by 9 bases, with 14 bases left in between. As DNA, the CDR3 is TGTGCCAGCAGCGACGAACTAGGATTTGAGCAGTTCTTC. Its translation: CASSDELGFEQFF.

This chain uses TRBV6-1 with TRBJ2-3; a weak D match, TRBD2 (5 bases). The ends were cut back, 6 bases at V and 0 bases at J, with 10 bases in the middle. CDR3 size: 14 residues. Germline assignment: CDR1 MNHNS and CDR2 SASEGT. CDR3 nucleotides: TGTGCCAGCAGAAGCGGAGCTAGCACAGATACGCAGTATTTT. Translated, it gives CASRSGASTDTQYF.

The V and J genes are TRBV4-1 and TRBJ1-1; D not resolved. V was trimmed by 5 bases and J by 1 base, leaving 8 bases between them. The CDR3 is 13 residues long. Looked up from germline, CDR1 is MGHRA and CDR2 is YSYEKL. CDR3 DNA sequence: TGCGCCAGCAGCTCCGCCCAGAACACTGAAGCTTTCTTT. This translates into CASSSAQNTEAFF.

CDR3 region: CASSPRTTGATNEKLFF. Here the CDR3 DNA reads TGCGCCAGCAGCCCGCGGACGACAGGGGCAACTAATGAAAAACTGTTTTTT. The chain links TRBV5-1 to TRBJ1-4; TRBD1 matches 8 bases. The trim removed 4 bases at V and 0 bases at J, leaving 8 bases unmatched. The germline CDR1 and CDR2 sequences are SGHRS and YFSETQ. The CDR3 is made up of 17 amino acids. Drawing the rest from reference TRBV5-1 and TRBJ1-4, the complete variable domain is KAGVTQTPRYLIKTRGQQVTLSCSPISGHRSVSWYQQTPGQGLQFLFEYFSETQRNKGNFPGRFSGRQFSNSRSEMNVSTLELGDSALYLCASSPRTTGATNEKLFFGSGTQLSVL.

This chain joins TRBV11-2 and TRBJ2-1, with D unclear. V was shortened by 2 bases and J by 9 bases, with 5 bases between the two germline ends. CDR1 is SGHAT, CDR2 FQNNGV, per germline. The CDR3 runs to 11 residues. The CDR3 sequence is CASSLIGEQFF. The CDR3 coding sequence is TGTGCCAGCAGCTTAATCGGTGAGCAGTTCTTC.

A few counts support this clonotype. The chain employs TRBV3-1 and TRBJ2-2; TRBD1 or TRBD2 may be the D gene (5 bases each). Germline loops: CDR1 LGHDT, CDR2 YNNKEL (reference sequence). V was shortened by 1 base and J by 7 bases, with 19 bases between the two germline ends. This CDR3 is built from 17 residues. In nucleotides, the CDR3 is TGTGCCAGCAGCCAAGTACGAGGGGACCGTCAATTCGGGGAGCTGTTTTTT. Its translation is CASSQVRGDRQFGELFF.

The rearrangement links TRBV10-3 to TRBJ2-3; 12 bases line up with TRBD2. Per germline, CDR1 ENHRY and CDR2 SYGVKD. This CDR3 is 13 amino acids long. With V trimmed by 11 bases and J by 6 bases, 6 bases remained unmatched. The CDR3 loop is CAAALAGGDTQYF. CDR3 bases: TGTGCCGCCGCACTAGCGGGAGGCGATACGCAGTATTTT.

This clonotype was seen only a few times. The chain links TRBV12-3 or TRBV12-4 to TRBJ1-1; the D is unclear. This CDR3 region has 14 residues. Trimming took 6 bases from V and 1 from J, leaving 12 bases between them. CDR3 loop: CASSPPTRNTEAFF. The DNA for the CDR3 is TGTGCCAGCAGCCCCCCGACCCGGAACACTGAAGCTTTCTTT.

The rearrangement uses TRBV7-2 and TRBJ2-5; D possibly corresponds to TRBD2 (6 bases). Trimming stripped 2 bases from V and 2 bases from J, with 12 bases between. CDR1 is SGHTA, CDR2 FQGNSA, per germline. The CDR3 length is 15 residues. CDR3 DNA sequence: TGTGCCAGCAGCTTATGGCGGGAAAGACAAGAGACCCAGTACTTC. Amino acids: CASSLWRERQETQYF.

The chain combines TRBV3-1 with TRBJ2-3; tentatively, D is TRBD2 (6 bases). V shed 2 bases and J shed 2 bases, with 11 bases lying between them. In germline, CDR1 is LGHDT, CDR2 YNNKEL (reference sequence). The CDR3 contains 15 residues. CDR3 protein: CASSQFGGLTDTQYF. CDR3 nucleotides: TGTGCCAGCAGCCAATTTGGAGGGCTCACAGATACGCAGTATTTT.

This clonotype occurred many times. The CDR3 sequence is CASSASQGIYGYTF. Here the CDR3 DNA reads TGTGCCAGCAGCGCTTCACAGGGCATCTATGGCTACACCTTC. The rearrangement uses TRBV9 and TRBJ1-2; D might be TRBD1 (6 bases). The V and J ends lost 3 bases and 4 bases respectively, with 13 bases between them. The CDR3 length is 14 residues. Germline V CDR1 and CDR2: SGDLS, YYNGEE.

The chain has TRBV19 and TRBJ2-7; TRBD2 matches 11 bases. CDR3 size: 17 residues. The V gene's germline CDR1 is LNHDA and CDR2 SQIVND (reference sequence). The V gene end was trimmed by 0 bases and the J gene end by 3 bases; junction bases not matched to a gene: 7. The CDR3 protein is CASSIEVGTSGHYEQYF. The CDR3 DNA follows: TGTGCCAGTAGTATAGAAGTTGGGACTAGCGGTCACTACGAGCAGTACTTC.

The V call is TRBV12-3 or TRBV12-4, the J call TRBJ2-6, with 7 bases matching TRBD1. V gave up 6 bases and J gave up 1 base; unmatched junction bases: 6. This CDR3 has 16 amino acids. This CDR3 reads CASSSETGSGANVLTF. The CDR3 DNA is TGTGCCAGCAGCTCCGAGACAGGGTCTGGGGCCAACGTCCTGACTTTC.